This TCR beta chain was profiled in a study of blood T cell repertoires in COVID-19. Study at large: Samples representing acute and convalescent COVID-19 were sourced from the United States, Italy and Spain.

Sequencing was performed with immunoSEQ multiplex PCR; in TCRdb, only in-frame clones are kept and a portion is missing. The sample comprises about 44,000 clones, 80% to 90% of which are singletons, and less than 20% rests with the top ten. This CDR3 has 13 residues. CDR1 is SNHLY and CDR2 is FYNNEI in the germline V gene. Deletions cut 6 bases from V and 4 bases from J, with 12 bases between. Input material: peripheral blood. This TCR came from a man between 65 and 79 years old with active COVID-19. This chain joins TRBV2 and TRBJ1-1, with no clear D. DNA for the CDR3: TGTGCCAGCAGCGGACCGGGGATCACTGAAGCTTTCTTT. It encodes CASSGPGITEAFF.